One TCR beta chain is described in this entry. Its specificity is unknown. This sample was included in a study of T cell responses to AZD1222 COVID-19 vaccine. Overall study context: Analysis merged second doses at about 4 or about 12 weeks.

CDR3 size: 16 residues. CDR1 and CDR2 (germline): MNHEY, SVGEGT. The V end lost 0 bases, the J end lost 3 bases, and 15 bases lay between the germline ends. Points from the study as a whole: The study reported that nearly half of spike-specific TCRs target unmutated variant regions.

Some clones are missing from TCRdb's copy, which holds only in-frame ones; the method was immunoSEQ multiplex PCR. The sample consists of approximately 100,000 clones, about 87% of them appearing once. The material sequenced was peripheral blood, taken on day 0 of AZD1222 vaccination. The chain links TRBV6-2 or TRBV6-3 to TRBJ2-7, with TRBD1 as a possible D gene (6 bases). The clonotype was recovered from an adult in good health. In nucleotides, the CDR3 is TGTGCCAGCAGTTACTCCAGGGGCGAAGTTGTCTACGAGCAGTACTTC. Its protein product is CASSYSRGEVVYEQYF.